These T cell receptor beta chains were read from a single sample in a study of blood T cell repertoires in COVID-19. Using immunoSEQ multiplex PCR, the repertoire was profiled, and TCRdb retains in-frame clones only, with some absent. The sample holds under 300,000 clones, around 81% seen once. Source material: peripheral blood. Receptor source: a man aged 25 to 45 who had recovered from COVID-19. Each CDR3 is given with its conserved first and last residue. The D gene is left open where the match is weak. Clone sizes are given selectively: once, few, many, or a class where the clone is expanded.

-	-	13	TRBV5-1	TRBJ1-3	CASSAGNGNTIYF	TGCGCCAGCAGCGCAGGGAACGGAAACACCATATATTTT
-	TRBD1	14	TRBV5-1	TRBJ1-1	CASSRDRVITEAFF	TGCGCCAGCAGCCGGGACAGGGTTATCACTGAAGCTTTCTTT
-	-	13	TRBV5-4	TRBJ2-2	CASSARQAGELFF	TGTGCCAGCAGCGCTCGACAGGCCGGGGAGCTGTTTTTT
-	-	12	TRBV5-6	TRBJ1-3	CASSLEGGTIYF	TGTGCCAGCAGCTTGGAGGGAGGTACCATATATTTT
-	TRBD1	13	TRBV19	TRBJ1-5	CASSTTGVQPQHF	TGTGCCAGTAGTACTACAGGGGTTCAGCCCCAGCATTTT
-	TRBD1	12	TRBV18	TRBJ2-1	CASSPIRDRQFF	TGTGCCAGCTCACCTATCCGGGACAGGCAGTTCTTC
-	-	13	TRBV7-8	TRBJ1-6	CASSLDFRAPLHF	TGTGCCAGCAGCTTAGATTTCCGCGCACCCCTCCACTTT
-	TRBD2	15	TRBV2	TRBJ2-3	CASSESGGSTDTQYF	TGTGCCAGCAGTGAGAGCGGGGGTTCCACAGATACGCAGTATTTT
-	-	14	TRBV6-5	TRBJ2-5	CASSSRTGEETQYF	TGTGCCAGCAGTTCTAGGACTGGGGAAGAGACCCAGTACTTC
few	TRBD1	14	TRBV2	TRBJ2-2	CASGTGRVTGELFF	TGTGCCAGCGGGACAGGGCGGGTCACCGGGGAGCTGTTTTTT
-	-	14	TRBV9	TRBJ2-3	CASSVVVNTDTQYF	TGTGCCAGCAGCGTAGTAGTGAACACAGATACGCAGTATTTT
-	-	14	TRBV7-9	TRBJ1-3	CASSEQGSGNTIYF	TGTGCCAGCAGCGAACAGGGTTCAGGAAACACCATATATTTT
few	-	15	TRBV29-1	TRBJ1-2	CSVESRAGMGYGYTF	TGCAGCGTTGAATCGAGAGCGGGGATGGGCTATGGCTACACCTTC
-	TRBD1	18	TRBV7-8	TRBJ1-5	CASSSGTGGAGDNQPQHF	TGTGCCAGCAGCTCCGGGACAGGGGGCGCCGGTGACAATCAGCCCCAGCATTTT
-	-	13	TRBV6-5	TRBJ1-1	CASRGLMYTEAFF	TGTGCCAGCAGGGGACTGATGTACACTGAAGCTTTCTTT
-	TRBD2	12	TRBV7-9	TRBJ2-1	CLSAGGHNEQFF	TGTCTCAGCGCGGGGGGACACAATGAGCAGTTCTTC
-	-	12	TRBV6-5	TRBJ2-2	CASSYGSGELFF	TGTGCCAGCAGTTACGGCTCCGGGGAGCTGTTTTTT
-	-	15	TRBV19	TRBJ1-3	CASSMSGYSGNTIYF	TGTGCCAGTAGTATGTCGGGGTACTCTGGAAACACCATATATTTT
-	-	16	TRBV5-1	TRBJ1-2	CASSLIPEQDVDGYTF	TGCGCCAGCAGCTTGATTCCGGAACAGGACGTTGATGGCTACACCTTC
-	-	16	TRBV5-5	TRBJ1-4	CASSLGVQGMSEKLFF	TGTGCCAGCAGCTTGGGGGTACAGGGTATGAGTGAAAAACTGTTTTTT
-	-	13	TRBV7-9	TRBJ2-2	CASSHESAGELFF	TGTGCCAGCAGCCATGAATCGGCCGGGGAGCTGTTTTTT
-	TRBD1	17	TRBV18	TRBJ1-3	CASSPSRTGKTGNTIYF	TGTGCCAGCTCACCATCAAGGACAGGGAAAACTGGAAACACCATATATTTT
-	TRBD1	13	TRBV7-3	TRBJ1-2	CASSPTGNYGYTF	TGTGCCAGCAGCCCGACAGGGAACTATGGCTACACCTTC
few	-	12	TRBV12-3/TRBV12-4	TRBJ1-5	CASSLSRQPQHF	TGTGCCAGCAGTTTAAGCCGGCAGCCCCAGCATTTT
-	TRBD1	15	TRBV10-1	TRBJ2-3	CASSEGTGGTDTQYF	TGCGCCAGCAGTGAGGGGACAGGGGGCACAGATACGCAGTATTTT
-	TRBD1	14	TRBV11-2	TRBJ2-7	CASSLRTGGNEQYF	TGTGCCAGCAGCTTAAGAACAGGGGGGAACGAGCAGTACTTC
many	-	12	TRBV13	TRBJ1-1	CASSLSYTEAFF	TGTGCCAGCAGCCTTAGTTATACTGAAGCTTTCTTT
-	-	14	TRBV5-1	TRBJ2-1	CASRAAGSYNEQFF	TGCGCCAGCAGGGCGGCGGGGTCCTACAATGAGCAGTTCTTC
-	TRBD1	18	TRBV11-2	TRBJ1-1	CASSLGKRDRGLSSPAFF	TGTGCCAGCAGCTTAGGAAAGCGGGACAGGGGACTCTCTTCGCCAGCTTTCTTT
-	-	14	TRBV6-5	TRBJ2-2	CASTRSRNTGELFF	TGTGCCAGCACTAGGTCCCGGAACACCGGGGAGCTGTTTTTT
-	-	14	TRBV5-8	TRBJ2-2	CASSPNGATGELFF	TGTGCCAGCTCCCCGAACGGAGCTACCGGGGAGCTGTTTTTT
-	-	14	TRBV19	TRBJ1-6	CASRWGPHNSPLHF	TGTGCCAGTAGGTGGGGGCCCCATAATTCACCCCTCCACTTT
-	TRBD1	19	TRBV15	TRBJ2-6	CATSRDLPGQGAGANVLTF	TGTGCCACCAGCAGAGATCTGCCGGGACAGGGAGCTGGGGCCAACGTCCTGACTTTC
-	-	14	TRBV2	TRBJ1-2	CASSEGLSPYGYTF	TGTGCCAGCAGTGAAGGGTTGAGCCCCTATGGCTACACCTTC
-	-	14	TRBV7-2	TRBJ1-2	CASSYGQSYYGYTF	TGTGCCAGCAGCTACGGACAGTCTTACTATGGCTACACCTTC
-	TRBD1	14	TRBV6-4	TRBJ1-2	CASRPGQGAGGYTF	TGTGCCAGCAGACCCGGACAGGGCGCTGGGGGCTACACCTTC
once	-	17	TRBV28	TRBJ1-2	CASRQEYGTRILYGYTF	TGTGCCAGCAGGCAAGAATACGGGACACGGATTCTCTATGGCTACACCTTC
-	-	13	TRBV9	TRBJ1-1	CASSVRRDTEAFF	TGTGCCAGCAGCGTGCGCCGCGACACTGAAGCTTTCTTT
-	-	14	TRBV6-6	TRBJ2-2	CASSQNLNTGELFF	TGTGCCAGCAGTCAGAACTTGAACACCGGGGAGCTGTTTTTT
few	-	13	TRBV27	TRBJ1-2	CASTLGVGYGYTF	TGTGCCAGCACCCTAGGGGTCGGCTATGGCTACACCTTC
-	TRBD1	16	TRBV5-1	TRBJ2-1	CASSWTPGQGKVEQFF	TGCGCCAGCAGCTGGACGCCGGGACAGGGAAAAGTCGAGCAGTTCTTC
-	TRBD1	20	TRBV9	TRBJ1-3	CASSVDRGGQGLGPGNTIYF	TGTGCCAGCAGCGTAGATAGAGGGGGACAGGGTTTGGGGCCTGGAAACACCATATATTTT
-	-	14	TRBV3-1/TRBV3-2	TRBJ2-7	CASSLLGGAYEQYF	TGTGCCAGCAGCCTTCTTGGCGGGGCCTACGAGCAGTACTTC
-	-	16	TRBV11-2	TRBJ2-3	CASSLARRGHVDTQYF	TGTGCCAGCAGCTTAGCGCGGCGGGGGCATGTAGATACGCAGTATTTT
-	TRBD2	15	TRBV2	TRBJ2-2	CASSLTSGRGGELFF	TGTGCCAGCAGCCTAACTAGCGGAAGGGGCGGGGAGCTGTTTTTT
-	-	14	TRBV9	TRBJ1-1	CASSAEAGDTEAFF	TGTGCCAGCAGCGCCGAAGCGGGGGACACTGAAGCTTTCTTT
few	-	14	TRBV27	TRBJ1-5	CASRRFGGNQPQHF	TGTGCCAGCAGACGATTCGGTGGCAATCAGCCCCAGCATTTT
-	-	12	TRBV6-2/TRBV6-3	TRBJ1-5	CASSTDGQPQHF	TGTGCCAGCAGCACAGACGGTCAGCCCCAGCATTTT
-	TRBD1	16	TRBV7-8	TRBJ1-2	CASSSETGGPSYGYTF	TGTGCCAGCAGCTCCGAGACAGGGGGCCCTTCTTATGGCTACACCTTC
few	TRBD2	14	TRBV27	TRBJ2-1	CASNAAGGPYEQFF	TGTGCCAGTAATGCGGCGGGGGGGCCTTATGAGCAGTTCTTC
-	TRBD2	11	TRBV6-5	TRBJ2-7	CASLAGVEQYF	TGTGCCAGCCTCGCGGGGGTCGAGCAGTACTTC
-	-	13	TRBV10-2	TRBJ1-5	CASSEAQGQPQHF	TGCGCCAGCAGTGAGGCGCAGGGTCAGCCCCAGCATTTT
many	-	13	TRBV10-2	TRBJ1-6	CACAAVRDSPLHF	TGCGCCTGTGCCGCGGTGAGGGATTCACCCCTCCACTTT
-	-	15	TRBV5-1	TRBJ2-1	CASSLTGSARYEQFF	TGCGCCAGCAGCCTAACAGGGTCGGCTAGGTATGAGCAGTTCTTC
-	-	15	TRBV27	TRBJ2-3	CASSPLAGATDTQYF	TGTGCCAGCAGCCCCCTTGCGGGGGCCACAGATACGCAGTATTTT
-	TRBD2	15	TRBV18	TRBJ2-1	CASSLQAGGTFEQFF	TGTGCCAGCTCACTCCAAGCGGGGGGGACTTTTGAGCAGTTCTTC
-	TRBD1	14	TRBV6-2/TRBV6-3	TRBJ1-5	CASSQGVPGFPQHF	TGTGCCAGCAGCCAGGGGGTCCCGGGCTTTCCCCAGCATTTT
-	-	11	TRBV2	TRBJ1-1	CATNGGPEAFF	TGTGCCACCAACGGGGGTCCTGAAGCTTTCTTT